This T cell receptor beta chain stems from a study of cytomegalovirus exposure and HLA in healthy donors. The PCR used 60 Vbeta and 13 Jbeta primers. Only in-frame clones appear in the TCRdb table, and some are missing; sequencing was by immunoSEQ multiplex PCR. The table records about 69,000 clones, 76% of them present only once. From germline, CDR1 is SGHKS and CDR2 YYEKEE (reference sequence). This CDR3 is built from 13 residues. The V and J ends lost 1 base and 7 bases respectively, with 11 bases between them. This clone is a singleton in its sample. Its antigen remains unidentified. Healthy bone marrow donors made up the donor group. Study observations and caveats: Sequencing had likely introduced a cluster of highly shared sequence variants as an artifact. Analyses of presence/absence relied on an assumption of roughly uniform sequencing depth across donors. TCR beta V- and J-gene trimming was later associated with a missense DCLRE1C variant.

The receptor was derived from a man between 18 and 35 years old in good health and CMV-seronegative. Sequenced: PBMCs. The genes are TRBV5-5 and TRBJ2-5, with D perhaps matching TRBD2 (5 bases). The CDR3 loop reads CASSLTSEGTQYF. CDR3 nucleotide sequence: TGTGCCAGCAGCTTGACCAGTGAGGGGACCCAGTACTTC.